Following are 2 T cell receptor beta chains from one sample sequenced in a study of blood T cell repertoires in COVID-19. Using immunoSEQ multiplex PCR, the repertoire was profiled, and TCRdb retains in-frame clones only, with some absent. This sample has roughly 500,000 clones, with approximately 87% found just once. Sequencing was carried out using PBMCs or T cells enriched from blood (not recorded which). These receptors originate from a woman in her 40s who had recovered from COVID-19.

This rearrangement joins TRBV7-9 to TRBJ1-1; unclear D gene. This CDR3 contains 16 residues. Germline values: CDR1 SEHNR, CDR2 FQNEAQ (reference sequence). Trimming stripped 2 bases from V and 10 bases from J, with 23 bases between. CDR3 sequence reads: CASSLFEGTYREAAFF. The CDR3 coding sequence is TGTGCCAGCAGCTTATTTGAGGGTACGTATCGTGAGGCAGCTTTCTTT.

The gene calls are TRBV29-1 and TRBJ1-5, with D unclear. The CDR3 contains 16 residues. V lost 4 bases to trimming and J lost 0 bases, with 16 bases between them. The germline gives CDR1 SQVTM, CDR2 ANQGSEA. DNA of the CDR3: TGCAGCGTTGTCCCTTCGAGCTCTGATAGCAATCAGCCCCAGCATTTT. This encodes CSVVPSSSDSNQPQHF.